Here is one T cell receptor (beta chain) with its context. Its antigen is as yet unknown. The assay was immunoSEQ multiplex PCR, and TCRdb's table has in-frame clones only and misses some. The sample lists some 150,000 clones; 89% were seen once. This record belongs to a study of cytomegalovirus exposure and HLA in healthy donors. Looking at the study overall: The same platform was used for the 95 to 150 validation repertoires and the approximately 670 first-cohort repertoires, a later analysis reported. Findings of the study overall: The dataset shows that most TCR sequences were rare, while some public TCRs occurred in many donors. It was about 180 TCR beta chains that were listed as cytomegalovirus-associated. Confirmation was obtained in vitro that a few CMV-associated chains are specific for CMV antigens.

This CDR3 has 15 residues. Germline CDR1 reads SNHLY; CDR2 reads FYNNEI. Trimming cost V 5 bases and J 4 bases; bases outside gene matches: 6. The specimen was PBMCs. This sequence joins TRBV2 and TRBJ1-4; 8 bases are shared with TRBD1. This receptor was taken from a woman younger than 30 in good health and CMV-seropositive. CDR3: CASSPGTGFNEKLFF. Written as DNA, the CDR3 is TGTGCCAGCAGTCCCGGGACAGGCTTTAATGAAAAACTGTTTTTT.